The source of this T cell receptor (beta chain) is a study of T cells in Graves' hyperthyroidism and ophthalmopathy. Study details: Specimen type is peripheral blood, collected at initial diagnosis prior to any treatment.

V lost 5 bases and J lost 8; bases outside the gene matches: 9. This CDR3 has 15 amino acids. Inclusion characteristics of ophthalmopathy patients comprised a Clinical Activity Score of at least 3, a NOSPECS grade of at least 4, and duration under 3 months. Uncontrolled infection, other autoimmune disease, pregnancy or lactation excluded patients. Each 10 ml fresh peripheral blood draw supplied the PBMCs. TCR beta CDR3 regions were amplified from RNA. First-round RT-PCR of the TCR CDR3 relied on the HTBI primer set. TCRdb re-called the multiplex PCR reads with MiXCR, one entry per CDR3 protein. The sample has 500,000 to 800,000 distinct CDR3 sequences; approximately 14% are singletons.

Sequencing input: blood. This TCR came from a woman aged 45-60 years with Graves' ophthalmopathy. This rearrangement joins TRBV12-3 or TRBV12-4 to TRBJ2-1, with 10 bases aligning to TRBD2. In DNA, the CDR3 is TGTGCCAGCAGTAGTGAAGCGGGAGGGCGGGATGAGCAGTTCTTC. Translating it yields CASSSEAGGRDEQFF.